This T cell receptor (beta chain) was obtained from a study of patients and donors after allogeneic stem cell transplantation. TCRdb independently ran MiXCR on the RT-PCR reads; one entry per CDR3 protein. The sample shows 160,000 or so distinct CDR3 sequences, 24% of them seen only once. Germline CDR1 is KGHDR and CDR2 is SFDVKD. The CDR3 runs to 15 residues. Trimming took off 1 base at V and 1 base at J, with 6 bases between the two ends. The TCR originated in a human donor who was either an allogeneic HSCT recipient or a stem cell or donor lymphocyte infusion donor (not recorded which). It is not recorded whose cells these are; they may come from a transplant donor. The sample taken for sequencing was blood, either unsorted or a sorted T cell fraction (not recorded which). The chain carries TRBV24-1 and TRBJ2-2; D is ambiguous. Here the CDR3 reads CATSDLSMNTGELFF. DNA of the CDR3: TGTGCCACCAGTGATTTATCGATGAACACCGGGGAGCTGTTTTTT.